This paragraph covers one T cell receptor beta chain sequence. Its target is not known. This sample was taken from a study of shared clonotypes between healthy human individuals. Study findings and constraints: Of the naive CD4 clonotypes, about 5.4% were shared across several donors.

TCRdb's copy holds only in-frame clones and misses some; the assay was immunoSEQ multiplex PCR. The table lists 850,000 to 1,200,000 clones, about three quarters of them singletons. The CDR3 spans 14 residues. The germline CDR1 and CDR2 sequences are MDHEN and SYDVKM. V lost 8 bases to trimming and J lost 1 base; unmatched junction nucleotides: 7. The sequencing sample was made of memory CD4+ T cells sorted from blood. Regarding subset: CD45RA-negative fraction. The TCR was taken from a man aged 18 to 29 in good health. V gene TRBV28 combines with J gene TRBJ2-7, with 8 bases lining up with TRBD1. The CDR3 DNA follows: TGTGCCAGCTTCGGGACAGGTTCTTCCTACGAGCAGTACTTC. It is translated as CASFGTGSSYEQYF.